Given below is one T cell receptor (beta chain) in context. The table came from immunoSEQ multiplex PCR; TCRdb's copy has only in-frame clones and leaves some out. Here the sample spans around 700,000 clones, 74% being singletons. This sample was taken from a study of shared clonotypes between healthy human individuals. Study donors comprised healthy, HIV-negative adults devoid of recent acute infection or vaccination. V lost 6 bases, J lost 15 bases, and 5 bases stayed unmatched. Germline V gives CDR1 MGHDK, CDR2 SYGVNS. The CDR3 is made up of 12 amino acids. Sequencing was performed on memory CD4+ T cells sorted from blood. The subset denotes: CD45RA-negative fraction. The receptor was isolated from a woman in her 30s in good health. The rearrangement joins TRBV25-1 to TRBJ2-1, with 13 bases that match TRBD2. Written as DNA, the CDR3 is TGTGCCAGCAGCGAGGGACTAGCGGGATTGTTCTTC. It is translated as CASSEGLAGLFF.